Listed below are T cell receptor beta chains from one sample, sequenced in a study of post-analysis software for immune sequencing data. TCRdb recomputed calls from the PCR reads with MiXCR, one row per CDR3 protein. This table has around 400,000 distinct CDR3 sequences, about a third appearing once. Sequencing input: blood. All receptors derive from a girl between 10 and 17 years old with multiple sclerosis. CDR3s include the opening cysteine and the closing phenylalanine or tryptophan.

NA	TRBV11-3	CASSPGAVGETQYF
TRBJ1-1	TRBV12-3/TRBV12-4	CASSFRQSNTEAFF
TRBJ2-3	TRBV29-1	CSAETGGTDTQYF
TRBJ2-3	TRBV28	CASSPRVWFSTDTQYF
TRBJ2-4	TRBV12-3/TRBV12-4	CASSGRESVNIQYF
TRBJ2-3	TRBV2	CASSELPRTDTQYF
TRBJ2-1	TRBV6-8	CASSQEGILTRNEQFF
TRBJ2-1	TRBV11-2	CASSYRRRGAYSEQFF
TRBJ2-7	TRBV6-6	CASSLPKGAYEQYF
TRBJ1-2	TRBV5-1	CASRLQTNYGYTF
TRBJ2-3	TRBV29-1	CSVVLGVTQYF
TRBJ2-1	TRBV6-5	CASSSRQGVFDEQFF
TRBJ2-6	TRBV4-3	CASSQLGQTHSGANVLTF
TRBJ2-3	TRBV2	CASRDSPTDTQYF
TRBJ1-4	TRBV5-1	CASSFPNGGENEKLFF
TRBJ2-1	TRBV28	CASSKAGGGNEQFF
TRBJ2-3	TRBV20-1	CSARAVGDPQYF
TRBJ1-5	TRBV7-2	CASSFAGHSNQPQHF
TRBJ2-7	TRBV29-1	CSAGTGRYEQYF
TRBJ1-1	TRBV7-9	CASSVRDSPGTEAFF
TRBJ2-7	TRBV7-9	CASSLFYGGGTFYEQYF
TRBJ2-3	TRBV3-1	CASSVASGTDTQYF
TRBJ2-5	TRBV18	CASSPFTGSRLAETQYF
TRBJ2-7	TRBV11-2	CASSLAGQGIHEQYF
TRBJ1-2	TRBV20-1	CSASSQYNNYGYTF
TRBJ2-1	TRBV4-1	CASSQVGGAEEQFF
TRBJ2-7	TRBV6-1	CASSRTGNHYYEQYF
TRBJ2-1	TRBV5-1	CASSLEYLRGSYNEQFF
TRBJ2-7	TRBV30	CAWSDYYEQYF
TRBJ2-1	TRBV7-9	CASSLSTGGYNEQFF
TRBJ2-6	TRBV30	CAWSAVSGANVLTF
TRBJ1-1	TRBV5-3	CARSYRGSPANTEAFF
TRBJ2-1	TRBV20-1	CSATSGGSQNNEQFF
TRBJ1-2	TRBV12-3/TRBV12-4	CASSPQGWEGYTF
TRBJ1-5	TRBV2	CASSDPPDRDNQPQHF
TRBJ2-1	TRBV2	CASRARLTLEDEQFF
TRBJ1-1	TRBV7-9	CASSLGANTEAFF
TRBJ1-3	TRBV20-1	CSASQTRFSGNTIYF
NA	TRBV5-1	CASSRQGLVSYEQYF
TRBJ2-3	TRBV6-2/TRBV6-3	CASSDPDTQYF
NA	TRBV20-1	CSARHSGEWETQYF
TRBJ2-3	TRBV9	CASSVTGLVGGTDTQYF
TRBJ1-1	TRBV29-1	CSVANPGTENTEAFF
TRBJ2-5	TRBV20-1	CSARPRGPETQYF
TRBJ1-1	TRBV29-1	CSVGDRDGEAFF
TRBJ1-4	TRBV7-9	CASSLDGFTLFF
TRBJ2-5	TRBV7-9	CASSLGIMEYETQYF
TRBJ2-3	TRBV7-6	CASSYHPEGNTQYF